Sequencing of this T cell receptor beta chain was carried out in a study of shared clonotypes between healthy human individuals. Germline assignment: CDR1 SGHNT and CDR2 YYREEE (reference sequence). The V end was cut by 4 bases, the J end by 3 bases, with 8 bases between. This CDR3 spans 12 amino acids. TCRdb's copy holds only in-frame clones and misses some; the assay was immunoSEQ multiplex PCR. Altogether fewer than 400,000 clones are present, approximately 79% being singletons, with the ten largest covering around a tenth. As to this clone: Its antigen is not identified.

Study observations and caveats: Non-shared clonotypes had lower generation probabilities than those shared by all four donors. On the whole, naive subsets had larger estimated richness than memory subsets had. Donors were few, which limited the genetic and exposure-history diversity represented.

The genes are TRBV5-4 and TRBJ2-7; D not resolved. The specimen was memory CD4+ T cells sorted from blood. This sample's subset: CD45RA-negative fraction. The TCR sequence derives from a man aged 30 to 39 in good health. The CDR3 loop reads CASSRDIYEQYF. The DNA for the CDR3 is TGTGCCAGCAGCCGAGATATCTACGAGCAGTACTTC.